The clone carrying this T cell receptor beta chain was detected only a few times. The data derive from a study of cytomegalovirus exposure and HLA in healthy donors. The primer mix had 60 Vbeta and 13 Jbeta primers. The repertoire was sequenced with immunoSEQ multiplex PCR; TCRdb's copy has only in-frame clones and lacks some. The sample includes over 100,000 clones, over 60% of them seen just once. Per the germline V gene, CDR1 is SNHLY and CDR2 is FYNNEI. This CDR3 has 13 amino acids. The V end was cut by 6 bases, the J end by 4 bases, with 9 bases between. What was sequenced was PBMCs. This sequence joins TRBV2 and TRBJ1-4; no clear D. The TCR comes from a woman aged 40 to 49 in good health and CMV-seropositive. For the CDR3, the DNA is TGTGCCAGCAGGGCCTTTTTTAATGAAAAACTGTTTTTT. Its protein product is CASRAFFNEKLFF.